The 19 T cell receptor beta chains reported below all come from one sample, sequenced in a study of blood T cell repertoires in COVID-19. Some clones are missing from TCRdb's copy, which holds only in-frame ones; the method was immunoSEQ multiplex PCR. The table records about 160,000 clones, roughly nine tenths of them present only once. Sequencing input: peripheral blood. Every receptor here comes from a woman aged 70-85 years with acute or convalescent COVID-19.

Notes on this clone: Other nucleotide sequences from this sample produce the same CDR3. The chain carries TRBV6-5 and TRBJ2-7; 8 bases are shared with TRBD1. CDR1 is MNHEY, CDR2 SVGAGI, per germline. The CDR3 is made up of 13 amino acids. V lost 8 bases to trimming and J lost 0 bases; unmatched junction nucleotides: 3. The DNA of the CDR3 is TGTGCCAGCCGGGACAGGCCCTCCTACGAGCAGTACTTC. Amino acids: CASRDRPSYEQYF.

Details on this clone: At the DNA level, this CDR3 is encoded by other sequences in the same sample as well. The chain has TRBV7-6 and TRBJ1-1; no reliable D call. V lost 2 bases, J lost 1 base, and 5 bases lay in between. Per germline, CDR1 SGHVS and CDR2 FNYEAQ. The length of the CDR3 is 13 residues. The CDR3, as DNA: TGTGCCAGCAGCTTAAACAGGAACACTGAAGCTTTCTTT. It yields the protein CASSLNRNTEAFF. The complete variable domain, with remaining parts taken from reference TRBV7-6 and TRBJ1-1, reads GAGVSQSPRYKVTKRGQDVALRCDPISGHVSLYWYRQALGQGPEFLTYFNYEAQQDKSGLPNDRFSAERPEGSISTLTIQRTEQRDSAMYRCASSLNRNTEAFFGQGTRLTVV.

The chain is built from TRBV5-6 and TRBJ1-2, with 7 bases matching TRBD1. Germline V CDR1 and CDR2: SGHDT, YYEEEE. Trimming cost V 0 bases and J 4 bases; bases outside gene matches: 0. The length of the CDR3 is 13 residues. As DNA, the CDR3 is TGTGCCAGCAGCTTGGACAGGGGCTATGGCTACACCTTC. Protein product: CASSLDRGYGYTF.

This sequence joins TRBV9 and TRBJ2-4; weak D call: TRBD1 (5 bases). The CDR3 sequence is 13 residues long. Trimming took off 4 bases at V and 8 bases at J, with 13 bases between the two ends. Per germline, CDR1 SGDLS and CDR2 YYNGEE. The CDR3, as DNA: TGTGCCAGCAGCCGCTCTCCACAGGACATTCAGTACTTC. Encoded protein: CASSRSPQDIQYF.

This chain joins TRBV6-2 or TRBV6-3 and TRBJ2-2, with D possibly being TRBD2 (6 bases). The germline CDR1 and CDR2 sequences are MNHEY and SVGEGT. This CDR3 is 16 amino acids long. V was shortened by 2 bases and J by 1 base, with 11 bases between the two germline ends. CDR3 sequence reads: CASSYGGLGNTGELFF. CDR3 coding DNA: TGTGCCAGCAGTTACGGGGGACTGGGGAACACCGGGGAGCTGTTTTTT.

The chain uses TRBV4-3 and TRBJ1-3; 9 nucleotides match TRBD1. This CDR3 comprises 15 residues. With V trimmed by 5 bases and J by 0 bases, 2 bases remained unmatched. The germline V gene encodes CDR1 LGHNA and CDR2 YSLEER. The CDR3 spells CASSRTGDSGNTIYF. The CDR3 DNA reads TGCGCCAGCAGCAGGACAGGGGACTCTGGAAACACCATATATTTT.

The gene calls are TRBV7-3 and TRBJ2-5, with TRBD2 identical over 7 bases. The germline V gene encodes CDR1 SGHTA and CDR2 FQGTGA. This CDR3 region has 13 residues. The junction had 0 bases not matched to a gene; V was cut back by 2 bases and J by 3 bases. The CDR3 reads CASSLGLEETQYF. The CDR3 region has the DNA TGTGCCAGCAGCTTAGGACTAGAAGAGACCCAGTACTTC.

The V gene is TRBV10-3, the J gene TRBJ1-2; D might be TRBD1 (6 bases). V lost 0 bases and J 1 base, leaving 6 bases between the germline ends. The CDR3 loop spans 14 amino acids. CDR1 is ENHRY and CDR2 is SYGVKD in the germline V gene. CDR3 sequence (DNA): TGTGCCATCAGTGAGTCGGGACATAACTATGGCTACACCTTC. Translating gives CAISESGHNYGYTF.

V is TRBV7-2 and J is TRBJ1-2; TRBD1 might be the D (5 bases). Trimming took 1 base from V and 4 from J, leaving 19 bases between them. Germline V gives CDR1 SGHTA, CDR2 FQGNSA. The CDR3 runs 17 residues. DNA of the CDR3: TGTGCCAGCAGCTTAGGCGGGGGTCGAAGTTTGAGCTATGGCTACACCTTC. It encodes CASSLGGGRSLSYGYTF.

The chain recombines TRBV27 with TRBJ1-2; D unresolved. The germline V gene has CDR1 MNHEY and CDR2 SMNVEV (reference sequence). The CDR3 has 12 amino acids. V was cut by 6 bases and J by 2 bases, with 7 bases left in between. Here the CDR3 reads CASRRGNYGYTF. CDR3 nucleotides: TGTGCCAGCAGACGCGGGAACTATGGCTACACCTTC.

This chain joins TRBV29-1 and TRBJ2-1; a weak D match, TRBD2 (5 bases). CDR3 length: 16 amino acids. Germline V CDR1 and CDR2: SQVTM, ANQGSEA. V gave up 6 bases and J gave up 4 bases, with 22 bases separating them. The CDR3 coding sequence is TGCAGCGTCGGACCTTCTCTGATCTCGGGGTACAATGAGCAGTTCTTC. It is translated as CSVGPSLISGYNEQFF.

The chain carries TRBV12-3 or TRBV12-4 and TRBJ1-4; possible D gene TRBD1, 5 bases. The CDR3 is made up of 13 amino acids. Between the trimmed V and J ends, which lost 2 bases and 13 bases, there was a span of 14 bases. The CDR3 bases are TGTGCCAGCAGTTTACTGATGACAGCCCGACTGTTTTTT. It translates to CASSLLMTARLFF.

The chain is built from TRBV6-5 and TRBJ1-1; D is perhaps TRBD1 (5 bases). The germline CDR1 and CDR2 sequences are MNHEY and SVGAGI. This CDR3 contains 13 residues. V dropped 2 bases and J dropped 8 bases, with 12 bases sitting between them. CDR3 amino acids: CASSYGAGPEAFF. The CDR3 DNA reads TGTGCCAGCAGTTACGGGGCAGGCCCGGAAGCTTTCTTT.

This chain links TRBV24-1 with TRBJ1-1, with D possibly being TRBD1 (5 bases). The CDR3 extends over 13 amino acids. Trimming pared 4 bases from V and 5 bases from J, leaving 10 bases between. Germline CDR1 and CDR2: KGHDR and SFDVKD. CDR3 region: CATSDDRGTEAFF. For the CDR3, the DNA is TGTGCCACCAGTGACGACCGGGGGACTGAAGCTTTCTTT.

The chain links TRBV6-4 to TRBJ2-3; D not certain. Between the trimmed V and J ends, which lost 4 bases and 2 bases, there was a span of 10 bases. CDR3 length equals 14 residues. Per germline, CDR1 MRHNA and CDR2 SNTAGT. In DNA form, the CDR3 reads TGTGCCAGCAGTGCAGGATCCCACACAGATACGCAGTATTTT. Translated, it gives CASSAGSHTDTQYF.

This sequence joins TRBV28 and TRBJ1-6, with TRBD1 as a possible D gene (6 bases). V was pared by 5 bases and J by 0 bases, with 11 bases between. This CDR3 has 16 amino acids. CDR1 MDHEN and CDR2 SYDVKM come from the germline V gene. CDR3 amino acids: CASSLQGFSYNSPLHF. The CDR3 nucleotides are TGTGCCAGCAGTCTACAGGGCTTCTCCTATAATTCACCCCTCCACTTT.

This clone was picked up one time. The rearrangement uses TRBV18 and TRBJ2-7; 10 bases agree with TRBD2. The germline gives CDR1 KGHSH, CDR2 LQKENI. The length of the CDR3 is 16 residues. Losses at the gene ends were 2 bases for V and 2 bases for J; bases not matched to a gene: 6. In nucleotides, the CDR3 is TGTGCCAGCTCACCAGTTTCAGGACTAGCGGCCTACGAGCAGTACTTC. Encoded protein: CASSPVSGLAAYEQYF.

The rearrangement joins TRBV24-1 to TRBJ2-1; 8 nucleotides align to TRBD1. The germline gives CDR1 KGHDR, CDR2 SFDVKD. Trimming cost V 3 bases and J 2 bases; bases outside gene matches: 5. The CDR3 has 16 amino acids. CDR3 sequence reads: CATSDTKQGAYNEQFF. Written as DNA, the CDR3 is TGTGCCACCAGTGATACGAAACAGGGGGCCTACAATGAGCAGTTCTTC.

V usage is TRBV7-2 and J usage is TRBJ2-5; TRBD2 agrees at 8 bases. CDR1 is SGHTA and CDR2 is FQGNSA in the germline V gene. The CDR3 runs 17 residues. V dropped 5 bases and J dropped 3; count of bases not matched to a gene: 14. CDR3 region: CASSKNPGTRGEETQYF. DNA of the CDR3: TGTGCCAGCAGCAAGAACCCCGGGACTAGGGGAGAAGAGACCCAGTACTTC.